These T cell receptor beta chains were read from a single sample in a study of blood T cell repertoires in COVID-19. The repertoire was sequenced with immunoSEQ multiplex PCR; TCRdb's copy has only in-frame clones and lacks some. The sample records around 430,000 clones, about nine tenths being singletons. The source material was peripheral blood. The receptors shown here come from a woman aged 45-59 years with COVID-19, enrolled during active disease. Each CDR3 is given with its conserved first and last residue. A D gene is named only where the DNA matches it firmly. For some rows the clone size is stated as once, few or many, or as a class when expanded; others skip it.

-,TRBJ2-2,-,TRBV11-3,CASSLEGGTGELFF,TGTGCCAGCAGCTTAGAGGGAGGCACCGGGGAGCTGTTTTTT
-,TRBJ1-1,-,TRBV7-8,CASSLTHSTEAFF,TGTGCCAGCAGCTTAACTCATAGCACTGAAGCTTTCTTT
-,TRBJ1-4,-,TRBV5-6,CASSTPGAWEKLFF,TGTGCCAGCAGCACCCCGGGAGCATGGGAAAAACTGTTTTTT
-,TRBJ1-5,once,TRBV19,CASSIQGQPQHF,TGTGCCAGTAGTATTCAGGGTCAGCCCCAGCATTTT
TRBD1,TRBJ2-2,-,TRBV5-1,CASSLATGTVHTGELFF,TGCGCCAGCAGCTTGGCCACGGGGACAGTCCACACCGGGGAGCTGTTTTTT
-,TRBJ2-3,-,TRBV7-3,CASSSLRGADTQYF,TGTGCCAGCAGCTCCCTCCGGGGAGCAGATACGCAGTATTTT
TRBD2,TRBJ2-7,-,TRBV30,CAWRTSGYYEQYF,TGTGCCTGGAGGACTAGCGGTTACTACGAGCAGTACTTC
-,TRBJ2-7,-,TRBV5-1,CASSLGQRAYEQYF,TGCGCCAGCAGCTTGGGGCAGCGAGCCTACGAGCAGTACTTC
TRBD1,TRBJ1-6,-,TRBV18,CASSPGTGANSPLHF,TGTGCCAGCTCTCCCGGGACAGGGGCCAATTCACCCCTCCACTTT
-,TRBJ1-2,-,TRBV15,CATSLQRGGGPGYTF,TGTGCCACCAGCTTACAAAGAGGCGGGGGCCCGGGCTACACCTTC
-,TRBJ1-4,-,TRBV19,CASSIRFLRGEKLFF,TGTGCCAGTAGTATAAGATTCCTAAGAGGAGAAAAACTGTTTTTT
-,TRBJ1-2,-,TRBV6-6,CASTLQQTGYTF,TGTGCCAGCACCTTACAGCAGACCGGCTACACCTTC
TRBD1,TRBJ2-2,-,TRBV11-3,CASSPTGGNTGELFF,TGTGCCAGCAGCCCGACAGGGGGCAACACCGGGGAGCTGTTTTTT
TRBD1,TRBJ1-2,-,TRBV10-3,CAISESIRDSSYTF,TGTGCCATCAGTGAGTCCATACGGGACAGCTCCTACACCTTC
TRBD1,TRBJ1-4,-,TRBV18,CASSPSSWDRAPDNEKLFF,TGTGCCAGCTCACCCTCAAGTTGGGACAGGGCCCCCGATAATGAAAAACTGTTTTTT
TRBD1,TRBJ1-1,-,TRBV6-5,CASRRWDRGNTEAFF,TGTGCCAGCAGACGTTGGGACAGGGGGAACACTGAAGCTTTCTTT
-,TRBJ1-4,-,TRBV6-5,CASSPIFGGDEKLFF,TGTGCCAGCAGTCCTATTTTTGGGGGCGATGAAAAACTGTTTTTT
TRBD1,TRBJ1-1,-,TRBV6-5,CASHRTGRYTEAFF,TGTGCCAGCCACCGGACAGGGAGATACACTGAAGCTTTCTTT
-,TRBJ1-1,-,TRBV6-5,CASARRRLNTEAFF,TGTGCCAGCGCTAGACGGAGGTTGAACACTGAAGCTTTCTTT
-,TRBJ1-4,-,TRBV6-5,CASRAEHTRLEKLFF,TGTGCCAGCAGAGCAGAGCATACGAGGCTTGAAAAACTGTTTTTT
-,TRBJ1-5,-,TRBV6-6,CASSSGGGQPQHF,TGTGCCAGCAGTTCGGGGGGCGGCCAGCCCCAGCATTTT
-,TRBJ1-1,-,TRBV5-1,CASSLGGGGRTEAFF,TGCGCCAGCAGCTTGGGTGGGGGAGGTCGGACTGAAGCTTTCTTT
TRBD1,TRBJ1-6,once,TRBV28,CASSFGDRFSPLHF,TGTGCCAGCAGTTTCGGGGACAGGTTTTCACCCCTCCACTTT
TRBD2,TRBJ2-3,many,TRBV9,CASSPGLASSTDTQYF,TGTGCCAGCAGCCCCGGACTAGCGAGTAGCACAGATACGCAGTATTTT
TRBD1,TRBJ1-4,-,TRBV19,CASRRTGGLNEKLFF,TGTGCCAGTAGGAGAACAGGGGGCCTGAATGAAAAACTGTTTTTT
-,TRBJ1-4,-,TRBV19,CASSIGQFGEKLFF,TGTGCCAGTAGTATAGGACAGTTTGGGGAAAAACTGTTTTTT
TRBD1,TRBJ2-7,-,TRBV10-3,CAISAGTDYEQYF,TGTGCCATCAGTGCCGGGACAGACTACGAGCAGTACTTC
-,TRBJ2-1,-,TRBV9,CASSAPTAGFELNEQFF,TGTGCCAGCAGCGCCCCGACCGCGGGATTTGAATTGAATGAGCAGTTCTTC
TRBD2,TRBJ2-1,-,TRBV9,CASSPGGANEQFF,TGTGCCAGCAGCCCCGGGGGGGCAAATGAGCAGTTCTTC
TRBD2,TRBJ2-2,-,TRBV6-5,CASSYVGGYAGELFF,TGTGCCAGCAGTTACGTCGGGGGGTACGCCGGGGAGCTGTTTTTT
-,TRBJ1-5,-,TRBV18,CASSPGSGGNQPQHF,TGTGCCAGCTCACCAGGATCGGGGGGCAATCAGCCCCAGCATTTT
-,TRBJ1-2,few,TRBV4-2,CASSGEGLYGYTF,TGTGCCAGCAGCGGAGAGGGCCTCTATGGCTACACCTTC
-,TRBJ1-4,few,TRBV28,CASSLSASANEKLFF,TGTGCCAGCAGTTTGAGCGCGTCAGCTAATGAAAAACTGTTTTTT
TRBD1,TRBJ1-1,-,TRBV7-9,CASTPTGGEGTEAFF,TGTGCCAGCACCCCGACAGGGGGCGAGGGGACTGAAGCTTTCTTT